The 15 T cell receptor beta chains below all came from one sample that was sequenced in a study of cytotoxic CD8 clonotypes in ibrutinib-treated CLL. Generated by immunoSEQ multiplex PCR, the TCRdb table keeps only in-frame clones and is missing some. This table has roughly 54,000 clones, about 57% appearing once. The sample in question was PBMCs, obtained after 24 months of ibrutinib treatment. Receptors originate from a human donor with chronic lymphocytic leukemia.

This clone has just a few counts. The chain recombines TRBV15 with TRBJ2-3, with 9 bases identical to TRBD2. Germline CDR1 reads LNHNV; CDR2 reads YYDKDF (reference sequence). V lost 0 bases and J lost 5; bases outside the gene matches: 6. The CDR3 runs to 16 residues. CDR3 bases: TGTGCCACCAGCAGAGAGGCTAGCGGGGCGGGAGATACGCAGTATTTT. It specifies CATSREASGAGDTQYF.

This clone was counted only a few times. Other nucleotide sequences in the sample specify the same CDR3. The V and J genes are TRBV9 and TRBJ1-1; D not resolved. The CDR3 has 13 residues. V was trimmed by 2 bases and J by 1 base, leaving 6 bases between them. Germline V gene lookup returns CDR1 SGDLS and CDR2 YYNGEE. The CDR3 DNA reads TGTGCCAGCAGCGTGACCCAGAACACTGAAGCTTTCTTT. Translated, it gives CASSVTQNTEAFF. The whole variable domain, remainder taken from reference TRBV9 and TRBJ1-1, is DSGVTQTPKHLITATGQRVTLRCSPRSGDLSVYWYQQSLDQGLQFLIQYYNGEERAKGNILERFSAQQFPDLHSELNLSSLELGDSALYFCASSVTQNTEAFFGQGTRLTVV.

This clone came up a few times. J is TRBJ1-5 and V is TRBV19; 7 bases align to TRBD1. CDR1 and CDR2 (germline): LNHDA, SQIVND (reference sequence). The CDR3 runs 13 residues. The V segment lost 7 bases and the J segment 9 bases; nucleotides outside the gene matches: 9. CDR3 DNA sequence: TGTGCCAGTAATACGGACAGGTGGCGGCCCCAGCATTTT. It encodes CASNTDRWRPQHF.

The J gene is TRBJ2-5, the V gene TRBV6-6; the D is unclear. V was trimmed by 5 bases and J by 8 bases, leaving 9 bases between them. Germline CDR1 and CDR2: MNHNY and SVGAGI (reference sequence). The CDR3 is made up of 11 amino acids. The CDR3 reads CASSPQITQYF. The CDR3 DNA reads TGTGCCAGCAGTCCCCAGATTACCCAGTACTTC.

This chain joins TRBV19 and TRBJ1-1; maybe TRBD1 (5 bases). V was cut by 2 bases and J by 3 bases, with 16 bases left in between. There are 16 residues in the CDR3. CDR1 and CDR2 from the germline V gene are LNHDA and SQIVND (reference sequence). CDR3 nucleotides: TGTGCCAGTAGTATAATTGGGGCAGGGTCGCACACTGAAGCTTTCTTT. Encoded protein: CASSIIGAGSHTEAFF.

The chain combines TRBV6-1 with TRBJ2-3, with a weak D call TRBD2 (6 bases). The V end was cut by 8 bases, the J end by 1 base, with 10 bases between. Germline V gene lookup returns CDR1 MNHNS and CDR2 SASEGT. The CDR3 covers 13 residues. CDR3 coding DNA: TGTGCCAGCGGGCGGAGGGGCACAGATACGCAGTATTTT. Its translation: CASGRRGTDTQYF.

This clone was seen only a few times. The chain joins TRBV10-2 to TRBJ2-6; D tentatively fits TRBD1 or TRBD2 (6 bases each). This CDR3 comprises 18 residues. V gave up 3 bases and J gave up 4 bases, with 19 bases separating them. In germline, CDR1 is WSHSY, CDR2 SAAADI. The CDR3 DNA reads TGCGCCAGCAGTGACCCCCGGAGGGGGATGAGGGGGGCCAACGTCCTGACTTTC. Translating gives CASSDPRRGMRGANVLTF.

The chain uses TRBV10-3 and TRBJ1-5; D gene ambiguous. Germline V gives CDR1 ENHRY, CDR2 SYGVKD. The CDR3 has 15 residues. Trimming took off 1 base at V and 0 bases at J, with 7 bases between the two ends. The CDR3 nucleotides read TGTGCCATCAGTGAGTTCGCCGATAGCAATCAGCCCCAGCATTTT. Its protein is CAISEFADSNQPQHF.

The chain carries TRBV6-6 and TRBJ2-2; TRBD1 is a possible D gene (6 bases). Germline CDR1 and CDR2: MNHNY and SVGAGI (reference sequence). Trimming took off 6 bases at V and 6 bases at J, with 11 bases between the two ends. This CDR3 has 13 residues. The CDR3 here is CASSSDSPGELFF. The CDR3 region has the DNA TGTGCCAGCAGCTCGGACAGTCCCGGGGAGCTGTTTTTT.

The J gene is TRBJ1-2, the V gene TRBV7-9; unclear D gene. The length of the CDR3 is 14 residues. Trimming stripped 3 bases from V and 0 bases from J, with 8 bases between. Germline V gene sequence: CDR1 SEHNR, CDR2 FQNEAQ (reference sequence). The CDR3: CASSLGWANYGYTF. The CDR3, as DNA: TGTGCCAGCAGCTTGGGCTGGGCTAACTATGGCTACACCTTC.

V usage is TRBV10-3 and J usage is TRBJ2-5, with TRBD1 matching over 7 bases. V was clipped by 10 bases and J by 1 base; unmatched bases: 6. Germline V lookup: CDR1 ENHRY, CDR2 SYGVKD. The CDR3 extends over 13 amino acids. The chain's CDR3 is CATGWDSQETQYF. The CDR3 DNA follows: TGTGCCACCGGTTGGGACAGCCAAGAGACCCAGTACTTC.

The chain uses TRBV11-2 and TRBJ1-6; TRBD1 aligns across 10 bases. This CDR3 has 13 residues. V was clipped by 5 bases and J by 10 bases; unmatched bases: 2. Germline CDR1 SGHAT, CDR2 FQNNGV. The CDR3 sequence: CASSRTGGSPLHF. CDR3 nucleotide sequence: TGTGCCAGCAGCCGGACAGGGGGGTCACCCCTCCACTTT.

The CDR3: CASSSKDRVGQPQHF. As DNA, the CDR3 is TGTGCCAGCAGCTCCAAGGACAGGGTGGGTCAGCCCCAGCATTTT. The chain combines TRBV7-9 with TRBJ1-5; 8 bases are a match to TRBD1. Germline CDR1 SEHNR, CDR2 FQNEAQ (reference sequence). Losses at the gene ends were 4 bases for V and 6 bases for J; bases not matched to a gene: 8. This CDR3 is built from 15 residues.

The J gene is TRBJ1-2, the V gene TRBV10-3, with D unclear. This CDR3 is built from 15 residues. V shed 3 bases and J shed 3 bases, with 14 bases lying between them. Germline V gives CDR1 ENHRY, CDR2 SYGVKD. This CDR3 is CAISDVSGVDYGYTF. DNA of the CDR3: TGTGCCATCAGTGATGTTTCCGGGGTGGACTATGGCTACACCTTC.

The chain uses TRBV15 and TRBJ1-1, with 11 bases lining up with TRBD1. Losses at the gene ends were 0 bases for V and 4 bases for J; bases not matched to a gene: 4. The germline CDR1 and CDR2 sequences are LNHNV and YYDKDF (reference sequence). The CDR3 contains 16 residues. CDR3 protein: CATSRDLGQGGTEAFF. The CDR3 nucleotides are TGTGCCACCAGCAGAGATCTGGGACAGGGGGGCACTGAAGCTTTCTTT.